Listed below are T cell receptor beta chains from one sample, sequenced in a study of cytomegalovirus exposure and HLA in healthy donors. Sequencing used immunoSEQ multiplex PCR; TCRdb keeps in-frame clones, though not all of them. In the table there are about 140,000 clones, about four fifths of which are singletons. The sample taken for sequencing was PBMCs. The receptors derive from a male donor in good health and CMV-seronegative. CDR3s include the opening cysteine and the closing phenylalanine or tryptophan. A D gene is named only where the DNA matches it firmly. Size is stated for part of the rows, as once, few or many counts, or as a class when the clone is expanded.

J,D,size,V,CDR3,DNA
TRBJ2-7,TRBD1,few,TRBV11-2,CASSRFFGTGSDEQYF,TGTGCCAGCAGCCGGTTTTTTGGGACAGGGAGCGACGAGCAGTACTTC
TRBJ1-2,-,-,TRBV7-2,CASSEDSNYGYTF,TGTGCCAGCAGCGAAGACAGTAACTATGGCTACACCTTC
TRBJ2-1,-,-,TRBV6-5,CASSYWERDNEQFF,TGTGCCAGCAGTTATTGGGAGAGGGACAATGAGCAGTTCTTC
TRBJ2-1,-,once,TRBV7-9,CASSPPSGSYNEQFF,TGTGCCAGCAGCCCGCCATCGGGGTCCTACAATGAGCAGTTCTTC
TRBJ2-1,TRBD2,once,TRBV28,CASSLRTWEGGNEQFF,TGTGCCAGCAGTTTAAGAACTTGGGAGGGAGGCAATGAGCAGTTCTTC
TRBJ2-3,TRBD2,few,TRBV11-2,CASSSLWTSGTDTQYF,TGTGCCAGCAGCTCACTGTGGACTAGCGGCACAGATACGCAGTATTTT
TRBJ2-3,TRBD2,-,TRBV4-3,CASSQVAAGGTDTQYF,TGCGCCAGCAGCCAAGTTGCCGCGGGGGGCACAGATACGCAGTATTTT
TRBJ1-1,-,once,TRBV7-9,CASSSVNTEAFF,TGTGCCAGCAGCTCCGTTAATACTGAAGCTTTCTTT
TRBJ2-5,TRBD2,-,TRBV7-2,CASSLDRSGGSVQETQYF,TGTGCCAGCAGCTTAGATCGTTCGGGAGGATCGGTCCAAGAGACCCAGTACTTC
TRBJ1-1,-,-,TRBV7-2,CASSFGSSAEAFF,TGTGCCAGCAGCTTTGGTTCTTCGGCTGAAGCTTTCTTT
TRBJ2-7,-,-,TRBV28,CASSLPAGSNYEQYF,TGTGCCAGCAGTTTACCGGCAGGATCCAACTACGAGCAGTACTTC
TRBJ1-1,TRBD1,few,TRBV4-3,CASSRDGRGLLGTEAFF,TGCGCCAGCAGCCGTGACGGCAGGGGGCTTTTGGGCACTGAAGCTTTCTTT
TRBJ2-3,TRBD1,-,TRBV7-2,CASSPRGRHTDTQYF,TGTGCCAGCAGCCCAAGGGGGCGCCACACAGATACGCAGTATTTT
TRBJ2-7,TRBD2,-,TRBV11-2,CASSLVAGETGEQYF,TGTGCCAGCAGCTTAGTGGCGGGAGAGACTGGGGAGCAGTACTTC
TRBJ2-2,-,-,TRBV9,CASSYRGGYTGELFF,TGTGCCAGCAGCTATAGGGGCGGATACACCGGGGAGCTGTTTTTT
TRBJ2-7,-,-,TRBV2,CASKQREYLSYEQYF,TGTGCCAGCAAGCAACGGGAGTACTTGTCCTACGAGCAGTACTTC
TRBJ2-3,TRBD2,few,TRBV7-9,CASSSRVAGGGTDTQYF,TGTGCCAGCAGCAGCCGGGTAGCGGGAGGGGGCACAGATACGCAGTATTTT
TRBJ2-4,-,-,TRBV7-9,CASSSTWRLGENIQYF,TGTGCCAGCAGCTCTACATGGCGTCTGGGCGAAAACATTCAGTACTTC
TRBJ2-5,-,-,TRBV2,CASSGGGHLQETQYF,TGTGCCAGCAGTGGAGGGGGACACCTGCAAGAGACCCAGTACTTC
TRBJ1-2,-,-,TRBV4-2,CASSQPGQDSNYGYTF,TGTGCCAGCAGCCAACCGGGACAAGATTCTAACTATGGCTACACCTTC
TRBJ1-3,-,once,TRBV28,CASNGAGRSRNTIYF,TGTGCCAGCAATGGGGCAGGAAGGTCGAGAAACACCATATATTTT
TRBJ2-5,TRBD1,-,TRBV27,CASSSLGTEGTQYF,TGTGCCAGCAGTTCGCTAGGGACAGAAGGGACCCAGTACTTC
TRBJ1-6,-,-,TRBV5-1,CASSLAGETEGSPLHF,TGCGCCAGCAGCTTGGCCGGGGAGACCGAGGGTTCACCCCTCCACTTT
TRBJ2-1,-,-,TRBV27,CASSSGHNEQFF,TGTGCCAGCAGTTCTGGGCACAATGAGCAGTTCTTC
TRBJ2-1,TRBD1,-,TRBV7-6,CASSLPGQGVYNEQFF,TGTGCCAGCAGCTTGCCGGGACAGGGGGTCTACAATGAGCAGTTCTTC
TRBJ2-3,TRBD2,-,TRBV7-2,CASSLVALAGGTDTQYF,TGTGCCAGCAGCTTAGTAGCCCTAGCGGGAGGGACAGATACGCAGTATTTT
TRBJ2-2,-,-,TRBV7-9,CASSFLRGHANTGELFF,TGTGCCAGCAGCTTTCTAAGGGGTCACGCGAACACCGGGGAGCTGTTTTTT
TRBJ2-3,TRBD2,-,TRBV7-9,CAILKTSGSSDTQYF,TGTGCCATCCTTAAAACTAGCGGGAGTAGCGATACGCAGTATTTT
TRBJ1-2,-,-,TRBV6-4,CASSEGPDYGYTF,TGTGCCAGCAGTGAGGGGCCAGACTATGGCTACACCTTC
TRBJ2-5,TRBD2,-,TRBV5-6,CASSLRLAGREETQYF,TGTGCCAGCAGCCTACGACTAGCGGGAAGGGAGGAGACCCAGTACTTC
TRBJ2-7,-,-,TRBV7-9,CASSIGTPVAYEQYF,TGTGCCAGCAGCATCGGGACTCCCGTGGCCTACGAGCAGTACTTC
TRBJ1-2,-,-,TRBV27,CASSRRVSNYGYTF,TGTGCCAGCAGTCGCAGGGTTTCTAACTATGGCTACACCTTC
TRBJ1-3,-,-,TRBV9,CASGGPRVRRGNTIYF,TGTGCCAGCGGCGGCCCCAGGGTACGACGAGGAAACACCATATATTTT
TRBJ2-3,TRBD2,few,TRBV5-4,CASGTSGTDTQYF,TGTGCCAGCGGGACTAGCGGGACAGATACGCAGTATTTT
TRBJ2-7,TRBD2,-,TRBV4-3,CASSQVWLAGVEQYF,TGCGCCAGCAGCCAAGTTTGGCTAGCGGGAGTCGAGCAGTACTTC
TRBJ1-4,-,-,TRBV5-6,CASSTQGGDEKLFF,TGTGCCAGCAGCACGCAAGGGGGGGATGAAAAACTGTTTTTT
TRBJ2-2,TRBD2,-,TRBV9,CASSGIAGGSGGELFF,TGTGCCAGCAGCGGAATAGCGGGAGGTAGTGGCGGGGAGCTGTTTTTT
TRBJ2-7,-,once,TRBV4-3,CASSQVWSSTYEQYF,TGCGCCAGCAGCCAAGTATGGAGTAGCACCTACGAGCAGTACTTC
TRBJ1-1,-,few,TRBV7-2,CASSPRLNTEAFF,TGTGCCAGCAGCCCGCGCCTGAACACTGAAGCTTTCTTT
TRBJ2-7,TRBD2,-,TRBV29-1,CSVEMEGLAGGFPYEQYF,TGCAGCGTTGAAATGGAAGGGCTAGCGGGAGGGTTTCCCTACGAGCAGTACTTC
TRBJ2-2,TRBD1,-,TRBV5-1,CASSVQGLPGELFF,TGCGCCAGCAGCGTACAGGGGCTACCCGGGGAGCTGTTTTTT
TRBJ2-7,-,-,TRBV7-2,CASSLKVLISYEQYF,TGTGCCAGCAGCTTAAAGGTACTAATCTCCTACGAGCAGTACTTC
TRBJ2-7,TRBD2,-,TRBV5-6,CASSRTSYEQYF,TGTGCCAGCAGCCGGACTAGCTACGAGCAGTACTTC
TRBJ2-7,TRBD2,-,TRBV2,CATHPGLLYSYEQYF,TGTGCCACCCACCCGGGACTACTCTACTCCTACGAGCAGTACTTC
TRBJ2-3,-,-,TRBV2,CASSEGYTSTDTQYF,TGTGCCAGCAGTGAGGGCTACACTAGCACAGATACGCAGTATTTT
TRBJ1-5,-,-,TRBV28,CASSLPQGGAKPQHF,TGTGCCAGCAGTTTGCCCCAAGGGGGGGCTAAGCCCCAGCATTTT
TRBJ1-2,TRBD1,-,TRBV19,CASKAAYKTPGQGAGGYTF,TGTGCCAGTAAGGCCGCTTATAAAACCCCGGGACAGGGGGCCGGGGGCTACACCTTC
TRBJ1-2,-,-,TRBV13,CASSLGAGTPYGYTF,TGTGCCAGCAGCTTAGGGGCAGGGACTCCCTATGGCTACACCTTC
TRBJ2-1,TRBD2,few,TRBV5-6,CASSFLTGRNEQFF,TGTGCCAGCAGCTTCTTGACCGGGAGGAATGAGCAGTTCTTC
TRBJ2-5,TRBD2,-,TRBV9,CASSVAASGTETQYF,TGTGCCAGCAGCGTAGCCGCTAGCGGGACGGAGACCCAGTACTTC